The present TCR beta chain was sequenced within a study of T cells in Graves' hyperthyroidism and ophthalmopathy. Whole-study context: Staff took peripheral blood when the initial diagnosis was made, before any treatment began. Study-wide findings and caveats: Blood also contained most expanded thyroid clonotypes above 0.001. Stable hyperthyroidism was told apart from ophthalmopathy by a model built on 13 V-J features.

In patients aged 18 to 65, hyperthyroidism was newly diagnosed, with duration under 2 months. V was shortened by 1 base and J by 0 bases, with 8 bases between the two germline ends. CDR3 length: 15 residues. Germline V gene data show CDR1 as SNHLY and CDR2 as FYNNEI. On this clonotype: Its target is unknown.

RNA transcripts served as the template for amplifying TCR beta CDR3 regions. A set of HTBI primers served as the primers for a first-round RT-PCR of the TCR CDR3. TCRdb used MiXCR to reprocess the multiplex PCR reads, holding one entry per CDR3 protein. Of hundreds of thousands of distinct CDR3 sequences listed, 38% were seen once; the top ten hold approximately 8.7%. The rearrangement links TRBV2 to TRBJ2-3, with D hard to call. The TCR sequence derives from a man aged 18 to 29 with Graves' hyperthyroidism. The material sequenced was blood. The CDR3 DNA reads as TGTGCCAGCAGTGAAGAAGTAATCAGCACAGATACGCAGTATTTT. Encoded protein: CASSEEVISTDTQYF. Full variable domain (outside the CDR3, taken from reference TRBV2 and TRBJ2-3): EPEVTQTPSHQVTQMGQEVILRCVPISNHLYFYWYRQILGQKVEFLVSFYNNEISEKSEIFDDQFSVERPDGSNFTLKIRSTKLEDSAMYFCASSEEVISTDTQYFGPGTRLTVL.